The clone carrying this TCR beta chain appeared many times. Its antigen is unknown. This CDR3 region has 16 residues. Germline V gives CDR1 SQVTM, CDR2 ANQGSEA. The V end lost 4 bases, the J end lost 0 bases, and 16 bases lay between the germline ends. The entry originates in a study of response to subunit inactivated influenza vaccine. Findings of the study overall: It was suggested by the authors that few new T cells are recruited by each seasonal influenza vaccination.

One entry per CDR3 protein, called by TCRdb with MiXCR from the RT-PCR reads. The table shows under 500,000 distinct CDR3 sequences, with approximately 10% occurring only once. The chain couples TRBV29-1 to TRBJ1-3, with a possible D match to TRBD1 (5 bases). The sequence was obtained from a man aged 45-65 years who received an inactivated influenza vaccine. This sample comprised PBMCs from blood, obtained about 40 days after vaccination. The CDR3 loop reads CSVADSIRSSGNTIYF. The DNA of the CDR3 is TGCAGCGTTGCCGACAGCATTAGAAGCTCTGGAAACACCATATATTTT.